One and the same sample provided the 23 T cell receptor beta chains below, sequenced in a study of blood T cell repertoires in COVID-19. TCRdb's copy holds only in-frame clones and misses some; the assay was immunoSEQ multiplex PCR. This repertoire shows 140,000 or so clones, 88% found once; its top ten account for approximately 1.5%. What was sequenced was peripheral blood. These receptors all come from a woman aged 45-60 years with acute or convalescent COVID-19.

This clone was detected only a few times. The rearrangement links TRBV4-2 to TRBJ1-5; TRBD1 aligns across 10 bases. Germline CDR1 and CDR2: LGHNA and YNFKEQ. The V segment lost 3 bases and the J segment 6 bases; nucleotides outside the gene matches: 8. The CDR3 has 16 residues. CDR3 sequence (DNA): TGTGCCAGCAGCCAGGAGACAGGGGGCGGGATTCAGCCCCAGCATTTT. It yields the protein CASSQETGGGIQPQHF.

V gene TRBV28 combines with J gene TRBJ1-2; perhaps TRBD1 as D (5 bases). Trimming took 8 bases from V and 8 from J, leaving 21 bases between them. Looked up from germline, CDR1 is MDHEN and CDR2 is SYDVKM. The CDR3 sequence is 14 residues long. The CDR3 sequence is CASLGQGASRGYTF. CDR3 sequence (DNA): TGTGCCAGCCTTGGACAAGGGGCCTCCAGGGGCTACACCTTC.

The CDR3 sequence: CASTSGTLEGKLFF. The CDR3 nucleotides read TGCGCCAGTACCTCGGGCACACTGGAGGGAAAACTGTTTTTT. The V gene is TRBV5-1, the J gene TRBJ1-4; D is uncertain. The V gene lost 8 bases and the J gene lost 10 bases, with 21 bases spanning the gap. This CDR3 region has 14 residues. Germline CDR1 and CDR2: SGHRS and YFSETQ.

The rearrangement joins TRBV21-1 to TRBJ2-5; the DNA was not used to check the table's D call, TRBD2. TRBV21-1 constitutes a pseudogene. The CDR3 loop spans 12 amino acids. The CDR3 spells CASSAYLETQYF. The CDR3 DNA reads as TGTGCCAGCAGCGCATACTTGGAGACCCAGTACTTC.

The rearrangement uses TRBV6-5 and TRBJ2-1; D ambiguous. The CDR3 is 13 residues long. The V end lost 1 base, the J end lost 8 bases, and 9 bases lay between the germline ends. Germline values: CDR1 MNHEY, CDR2 SVGAGI. CDR3 in amino acids: CASSYYEQDEQFF. Here the CDR3 DNA reads TGTGCCAGCAGTTACTACGAGCAGGATGAGCAGTTCTTC.

The genes are TRBV6-1 and TRBJ1-2; 11 bases match TRBD1. This CDR3 spans 17 amino acids. The V gene's germline CDR1 is MNHNS and CDR2 SASEGT. The V segment lost 4 bases and the J segment 4 bases; nucleotides outside the gene matches: 11. In nucleotides, the CDR3 is TGTGCCAGCAGTGGTGCCGGGACAGGGGGTTTTATCTATGGCTACACCTTC. Translating it yields CASSGAGTGGFIYGYTF.

The V gene is TRBV9, the J gene TRBJ1-1, with a tentative D call TRBD1 (5 bases). Per the germline V gene, CDR1 is SGDLS and CDR2 is YYNGEE. Trimming left V 0 bases short and J 1 base short, with 10 bases between. The CDR3 is made up of 15 amino acids. The DNA for the CDR3 is TGTGCCAGCAGCGTAGTGGGACTCCAGAACACTGAAGCTTTCTTT. This translates into CASSVVGLQNTEAFF.

The chain carries TRBV4-1 and TRBJ2-5; 10 bases match TRBD2. The CDR3 consists of 17 residues. Losses at the gene ends were 0 bases for V and 5 bases for J; bases not matched to a gene: 9. Germline V gene sequence: CDR1 MGHRA, CDR2 YSYEKL. CDR3 in amino acids: CASSQETSGRAWETQYF. The CDR3 DNA reads as TGCGCCAGCAGCCAAGAAACCAGCGGGAGGGCCTGGGAGACCCAGTACTTC.

The chain links TRBV10-3 to TRBJ1-3; D possibly corresponds to TRBD1 (6 bases). V lost 8 bases to trimming and J lost 0 bases, with 17 bases between them. CDR3 length: 16 amino acids. CDR1 and CDR2 (germline): ENHRY, SYGVKD. The CDR3 region is CAIAEKGGSSGNTIYF. The CDR3 coding sequence is TGTGCCATCGCGGAGAAGGGGGGGTCCTCTGGAAACACCATATATTTT.

This chain uses TRBV19 with TRBJ1-1, with D possibly being TRBD1 (5 bases). The CDR3 has 13 residues. The V end lost 8 bases, the J end lost 1 base, and 11 bases lay between the germline ends. CDR1 is LNHDA, CDR2 SQIVND, per germline (reference sequence). For the CDR3, the DNA is TGTGCCAGTGGCCCGGGGGGGAACACTGAAGCTTTCTTT. It translates to CASGPGGNTEAFF.

The chain joins TRBV5-1 to TRBJ2-2, with TRBD2 identical over 12 bases. From germline, CDR1 is SGHRS and CDR2 YFSETQ. This CDR3 has 16 amino acids. V shed 3 bases, J shed 4 bases, and the junction held 4 bases outside the gene matches. This CDR3 reads CASSWQTSGSTGELFF. The CDR3 nucleotides read TGCGCCAGCAGCTGGCAGACTAGCGGGAGCACCGGGGAGCTGTTTTTT.

The gene calls are TRBV5-1 and TRBJ2-1, with D tentatively TRBD2 (5 bases). V lost 4 bases and J 5 bases, leaving 16 bases between the germline ends. Germline V gene lookup returns CDR1 SGHRS and CDR2 YFSETQ. CDR3 length: 15 residues. The CDR3 bases are TGCGCCAGCAGCGACTTAAGCGGATCGAACAATGAGCAGTTCTTC. Protein sequence: CASSDLSGSNNEQFF.

This chain links TRBV19 with TRBJ1-2; 7 bases are shared with TRBD1. From germline, CDR1 is LNHDA and CDR2 SQIVND (reference sequence). The CDR3 loop spans 14 amino acids. V shed 4 bases and J 5 bases; nucleotides not matched to a gene: 7. The CDR3 spells CASSTTGEPYGYTF. The CDR3 nucleotides are TGTGCCAGTAGTACAACAGGGGAACCGTATGGCTACACCTTC.

This rearrangement joins TRBV10-1 to TRBJ1-2; 11 bases match TRBD1. The trim removed 6 bases at V and 7 bases at J, leaving 10 bases unmatched. Germline values: CDR1 WNHNN, CDR2 SYGVQD (reference sequence). The CDR3 extends over 15 amino acids. CDR3 amino acids: CASSPGQGAEAGYTF. CDR3 bases: TGCGCCAGCAGCCCCGGACAGGGGGCGGAAGCTGGCTACACCTTC.

This chain connects TRBV7-2 to TRBJ2-7; TRBD2 matches at 7 bases. CDR1 and CDR2 (germline): SGHTA, FQGNSA. The CDR3 is made up of 15 amino acids. Trimming at V came to 4 bases and at J to 3 bases, leaving 9 bases not matched to a gene. The CDR3 nucleotides read TGTGCCAGCAGCTCCTCCGGGACTATGCTCTACGAGCAGTACTTC. Its translation: CASSSSGTMLYEQYF.

The rearrangement links TRBV5-1 to TRBJ2-7; 10 bases match TRBD2. The CDR3 loop spans 15 amino acids. With 3 bases clipped from V and 2 bases from J, the junction kept 5 bases outside the gene matches. Germline values: CDR1 SGHRS, CDR2 YFSETQ. CDR3: CASSWTSGSAYEQYF. The CDR3 coding sequence is TGCGCCAGCAGCTGGACTAGCGGCTCGGCCTACGAGCAGTACTTC. The full variable domain, in which reference TRBV5-1 and TRBJ2-7 provide the parts outside the CDR3, is KAGVTQTPRYLIKTRGQQVTLSCSPISGHRSVSWYQQTPGQGLQFLFEYFSETQRNKGNFPGRFSGRQFSNSRSEMNVSTLELGDSALYLCASSWTSGSAYEQYFGPGTRLTVT.

Only one count was recorded for this clone. CDR3 nucleotides: TGTGCCAGCAGTTTCCTCCTGTTGGATACGCAGTATTTT. The encoded protein is CASSFLLLDTQYF. The chain couples TRBV27 to TRBJ2-3; D gene unclear. Germline V gives CDR1 MNHEY, CDR2 SMNVEV (reference sequence). Trimming cost V 3 bases and J 6 bases, with 10 bases left between them. This CDR3 region has 13 residues.

The genes are TRBV6-5 and TRBJ2-7, with no clear D. Trimming pared 5 bases from V and 3 bases from J, leaving 14 bases between. The germline gives CDR1 MNHEY, CDR2 SVGAGI. The CDR3 contains 14 residues. DNA for the CDR3: TGTGCCAGCAGTCCCCCAGGCATCGACTACGAGCAGTACTTC. Residues: CASSPPGIDYEQYF.

CDR3 DNA sequence: TGTGCCAGCAGCTTGGGGTCTAGCGGGATCTACGAGCAGTACTTC. This translates into CASSLGSSGIYEQYF. The chain links TRBV5-4 to TRBJ2-7; 9 nucleotides match TRBD2. The CDR3 contains 15 residues. CDR1 is SGHNT and CDR2 is YYREEE in the germline V gene (reference sequence). V gave up 0 bases and J gave up 3 bases; unmatched junction bases: 4.

The V and J genes are TRBV10-2 and TRBJ2-1; D uncertain. This CDR3 contains 12 residues. Germline V gene data show CDR1 as WSHSY and CDR2 as SAAADI. The V end lost 8 bases, the J end lost 4 bases, and 9 bases lay between the germline ends. CDR3 coding DNA: TGCGCCAGCGCCTCGCTATACAATGAGCAGTTCTTC. Translating gives CASASLYNEQFF.

The rearrangement uses TRBV6-5 and TRBJ1-4; no reliable D call. Trimming stripped 7 bases from V and 6 bases from J, with 15 bases between. CDR1 is MNHEY, CDR2 SVGAGI, per germline. The CDR3 is 14 amino acids. CDR3 sequence (DNA): TGTGCCAGCACCCCAAGACATACGGATGAAAAACTGTTTTTT. As protein: CASTPRHTDEKLFF.

The rearrangement joins TRBV7-3 to TRBJ2-1; TRBD2 matches at 10 bases. V shed 5 bases and J 7 bases; nucleotides not matched to a gene: 8. Germline CDR1 and CDR2: SGHTA and FQGTGA. The CDR3 is made up of 15 amino acids. This chain's CDR3 is CASSLGLAEINEQFF. CDR3 coding DNA: TGTGCCAGCAGCCTCGGACTAGCGGAGATTAATGAGCAGTTCTTC.

The V gene is TRBV5-1, the J gene TRBJ2-5, with D maybe TRBD1 (6 bases). CDR1 SGHRS and CDR2 YFSETQ come from the germline V gene. The CDR3 is 13 amino acids. V dropped 0 bases and J dropped 4 bases, with 7 bases sitting between them. The CDR3 nucleotides read TGCGCCAGCAGCTTGGGCAGGGGAGAGACCCAGTACTTC. It yields the protein CASSLGRGETQYF. The full variable domain, rest sourced from reference TRBV5-1 and TRBJ2-5, is KAGVTQTPRYLIKTRGQQVTLSCSPISGHRSVSWYQQTPGQGLQFLFEYFSETQRNKGNFPGRFSGRQFSNSRSEMNVSTLELGDSALYLCASSLGRGETQYFGPGTRLLVL.